This note documents a single TCR beta chain sequence. The antigen remains undetermined. Trimming removed 5 bases from V and 5 bases from J; junction bases left unmatched: 13. This CDR3 is built from 16 residues. Germline V gives CDR1 PRHDT, CDR2 FYEKMQ (reference sequence). This sample was included in a study of a mutant IDH1 vaccine in newly diagnosed glioma. Study observations and caveats: Vaccine-induced immune responses were detected in around 92% of patients.

Time point: baseline, week 1 (first vaccination visit). Treatment defined: pre-vaccination baseline after standard-of-care therapy. Only in-frame clones appear in the TCRdb table, and some are missing; sequencing was by immunoSEQ multiplex PCR. The data hold fewer than 40,000 clones, with roughly four fifths observed a single time. This chain links TRBV13 with TRBJ2-5, with 8 bases identical to TRBD2. This sequence originates from a man aged 30 to 45 with glioma. The sequences come from PBMCs, collected from a glioma patient treated with radiotherapy, temozolomide or both. As DNA, the CDR3 is TGTGCCAGCAGCCCACAAGGACCGGGAGGGGGGGAGACCCAGTACTTC. Translating gives CASSPQGPGGGETQYF.